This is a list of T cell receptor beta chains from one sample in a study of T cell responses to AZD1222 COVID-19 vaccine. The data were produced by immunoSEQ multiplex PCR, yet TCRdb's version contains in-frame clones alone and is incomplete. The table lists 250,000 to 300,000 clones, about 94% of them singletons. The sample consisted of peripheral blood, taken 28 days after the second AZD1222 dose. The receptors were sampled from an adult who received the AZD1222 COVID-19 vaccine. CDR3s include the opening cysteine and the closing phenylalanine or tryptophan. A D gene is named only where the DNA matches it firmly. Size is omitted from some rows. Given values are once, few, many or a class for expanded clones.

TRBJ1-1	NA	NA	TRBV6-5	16	CASSYPQGRGNTEAFF	TGTGCCAGCAGTTACCCCCAGGGTAGGGGAAACACTGAAGCTTTCTTT
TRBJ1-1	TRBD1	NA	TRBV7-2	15	CASSLSGTGNTEAFF	TGTGCCAGCAGTTTGTCCGGGACAGGGAACACTGAAGCTTTCTTT
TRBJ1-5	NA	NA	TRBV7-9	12	CASSLLGGPQHF	TGTGCCAGCAGCCTTCTTGGGGGGCCCCAGCATTTT
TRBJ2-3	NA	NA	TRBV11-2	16	CASSSSLSRGRDTQYF	TGTGCCAGCAGCTCGTCGCTGTCTCGGGGTAGGGATACGCAGTATTTT
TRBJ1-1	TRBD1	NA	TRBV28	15	CASSFGTGGFTEAFF	TGTGCCAGCAGTTTCGGGACAGGGGGTTTCACTGAAGCTTTCTTT
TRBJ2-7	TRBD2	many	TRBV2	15	CASSATSGGPYEQYF	TGTGCCAGCAGTGCCACTAGCGGGGGACCCTACGAGCAGTACTTC
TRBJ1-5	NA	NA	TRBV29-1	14	CSVSDAYSNQPQHF	TGCAGCGTTTCTGACGCTTATAGCAATCAGCCCCAGCATTTT
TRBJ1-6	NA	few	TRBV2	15	CASSDRGQANSPLHF	TGTGCCAGCAGTGATCGAGGGCAGGCTAATTCACCCCTCCACTTT
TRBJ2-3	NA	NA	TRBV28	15	CASSRGGGTSDTQYF	TGTGCCAGCAGCCGTGGAGGCGGTACATCAGATACGCAGTATTTT
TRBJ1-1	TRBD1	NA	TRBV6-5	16	CASSYESQGANTEAFF	TGTGCCAGCAGTTACGAGTCTCAGGGGGCGAACACTGAAGCTTTCTTT
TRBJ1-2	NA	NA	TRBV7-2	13	CASSLTGVGGYTF	TGTGCCAGCAGCTTAACCGGAGTAGGTGGCTACACCTTC
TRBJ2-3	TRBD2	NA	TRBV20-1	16	CSAIDRGLAVSDTQYF	TGCAGTGCTATTGACCGGGGACTAGCGGTTTCAGATACGCAGTATTTT
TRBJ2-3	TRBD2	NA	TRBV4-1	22	CASSQVGRKGTSGGLATDTQYF	TGCGCCAGCAGCCAAGTCGGGCGTAAGGGGACTAGCGGGGGATTGGCCACAGATACGCAGTATTTT
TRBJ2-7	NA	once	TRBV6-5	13	CASNGRVSYEQYF	TGTGCCAGCAACGGCAGGGTCTCCTACGAGCAGTACTTC
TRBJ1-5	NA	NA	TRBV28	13	CASSSPGGQPQHF	TGTGCCAGCAGTTCCCCTGGAGGGCAGCCCCAGCATTTT
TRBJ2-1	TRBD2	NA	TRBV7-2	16	CASSLGLVGSGNEQFF	TGTGCCAGCAGCTTGGGACTAGTCGGGAGCGGTAATGAGCAGTTCTTC
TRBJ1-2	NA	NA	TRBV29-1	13	CSVEDWPNYGYTF	TGCAGCGTTGAAGATTGGCCGAACTATGGCTACACCTTC
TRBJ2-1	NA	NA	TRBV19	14	CASSIGKPYNEQFF	TGTGCCAGTAGTATAGGGAAACCGTACAATGAGCAGTTCTTC
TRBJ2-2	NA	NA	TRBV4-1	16	CASSQDVGVNTGELFF	TGCGCCAGCAGCCAAGACGTCGGCGTAAACACCGGGGAGCTGTTTTTT
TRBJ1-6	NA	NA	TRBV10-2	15	CASPQESTSNSPLHF	TGCGCCAGCCCCCAGGAGTCTACATCTAATTCACCCCTCCACTTT
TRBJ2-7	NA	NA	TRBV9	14	CASSPPGAPYEQYF	TGTGCCAGCAGCCCCCCGGGGGCCCCCTACGAGCAGTACTTC
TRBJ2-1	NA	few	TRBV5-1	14	CASSLGGRGNEQFF	TGCGCCAGCAGCCTCGGGGGAAGGGGCAATGAGCAGTTCTTC
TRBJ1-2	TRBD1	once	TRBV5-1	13	CASRGGTGHGYTF	TGCGCCAGCAGGGGAGGGACAGGTCATGGCTACACCTTC
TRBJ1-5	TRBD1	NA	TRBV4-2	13	CASSQDSDRPEHF	TGTGCCAGCAGCCAAGATTCGGACAGGCCAGAGCATTTT
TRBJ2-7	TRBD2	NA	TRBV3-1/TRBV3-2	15	CASSPGLAKAYEQYF	TGTGCCAGCAGCCCGGGACTAGCGAAGGCCTACGAGCAGTACTTC
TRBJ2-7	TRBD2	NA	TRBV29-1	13	CSVEKLAGDEQYF	TGCAGCGTTGAAAAGCTAGCGGGAGATGAGCAGTACTTC
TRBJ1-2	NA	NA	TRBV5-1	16	CASSLLPGTWDYGYTF	TGCGCCAGCAGCTTGTTGCCCGGGACATGGGACTATGGCTACACCTTC
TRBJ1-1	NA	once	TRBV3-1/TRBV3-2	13	CASSQDWNTEAFF	TGTGCCAGCAGCCAGGACTGGAACACTGAAGCTTTCTTT